A single sample gave rise to the 6 T cell receptor beta chains below, sequenced in a study of blood T cell repertoires in COVID-19. Profiled with immunoSEQ multiplex PCR; TCRdb holds only in-frame clones, not every one. Of around 70,000 clones in the sample, approximately 90% were seen once. The specimen was peripheral blood. Receptor source: a man aged 50-60 years with COVID-19, enrolled during active disease.

The rearrangement links TRBV7-3 to TRBJ2-1; D possibly corresponds to TRBD2 (5 bases). Trimming shortened V by 6 bases and J by 8 bases, and 11 bases separated the two germline ends. Per germline, CDR1 SGHTA and CDR2 FQGTGA. The CDR3 extends over 12 amino acids. In DNA, the CDR3 is TGTGCCAGCAGGGTCGGAGGCCATGAGCAGTTCTTC. Translating it yields CASRVGGHEQFF.

This clone showed up just once. V is TRBV28 and J is TRBJ1-2; 8 positions match TRBD1. Germline CDR1 and CDR2: MDHEN and SYDVKM. V dropped 5 bases and J dropped 7; count of bases not matched to a gene: 12. There are 15 residues in the CDR3. The CDR3 loop is CASSAPGTGGSGYTF. The CDR3 DNA follows: TGTGCCAGCAGTGCCCCCGGGACAGGCGGAAGTGGCTACACCTTC.

The CDR3 DNA is TGTGCCAGCAGTGAACAGGTAGTCGGTGAGCAGTTCTTC. Residues: CASSEQVVGEQFF. The V call is TRBV6-1, the J call TRBJ2-1; no clear D gene. Germline assignment: CDR1 MNHNS and CDR2 SASEGT. The length of the CDR3 is 13 residues. V was clipped by 2 bases and J by 9 bases, with 11 bases between them.

The rearrangement joins TRBV19 to TRBJ1-2; 7 nucleotides align to TRBD1. V lost 6 bases and J lost 3; bases outside the gene matches: 10. The CDR3 covers 15 residues. Germline assignment: CDR1 LNHDA and CDR2 SQIVND (reference sequence). CDR3 DNA sequence: TGTGCCAGTAGCCCAGGGGACAGTTATGACTATGGCTACACCTTC. Translated, it gives CASSPGDSYDYGYTF.

The V call is TRBV5-5, the J call TRBJ2-5, with 9 bases matching TRBD1. V was pared by 4 bases and J by 5 bases, with 6 bases of the junction left unmatched. Germline V gene data show CDR1 as SGHKS and CDR2 as YYEKEE (reference sequence). This CDR3 region has 14 residues. CDR3 loop: CASSAPGQGETQYF. CDR3 bases: TGTGCCAGCAGCGCCCCGGGACAGGGTGAGACCCAGTACTTC.

The V call is TRBV19, the J call TRBJ1-1; 10 bases align to TRBD1. V lost 6 bases, J lost 0 bases, and 7 bases stayed unmatched. The CDR3 runs to 16 residues. Germline loops: CDR1 LNHDA, CDR2 SQIVND (reference sequence). The CDR3 region is CASSGGTGVMNTEAFF. The CDR3 nucleotides read TGTGCCAGTAGCGGCGGGACAGGGGTCATGAACACTGAAGCTTTCTTT.